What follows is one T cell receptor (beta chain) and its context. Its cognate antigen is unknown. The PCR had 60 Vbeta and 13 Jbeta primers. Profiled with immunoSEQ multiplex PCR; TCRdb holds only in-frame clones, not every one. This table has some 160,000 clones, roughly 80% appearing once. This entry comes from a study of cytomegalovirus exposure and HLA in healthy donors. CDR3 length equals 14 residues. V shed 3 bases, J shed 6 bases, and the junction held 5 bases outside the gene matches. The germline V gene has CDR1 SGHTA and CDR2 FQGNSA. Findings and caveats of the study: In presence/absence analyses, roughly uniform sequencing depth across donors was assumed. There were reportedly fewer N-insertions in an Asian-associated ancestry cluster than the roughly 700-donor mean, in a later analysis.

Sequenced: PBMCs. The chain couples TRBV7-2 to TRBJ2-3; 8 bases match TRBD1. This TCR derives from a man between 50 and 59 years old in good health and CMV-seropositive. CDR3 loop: CASSFGHRGDTQYF. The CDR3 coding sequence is TGTGCCAGCAGCTTCGGCCACAGGGGGGATACGCAGTATTTT.